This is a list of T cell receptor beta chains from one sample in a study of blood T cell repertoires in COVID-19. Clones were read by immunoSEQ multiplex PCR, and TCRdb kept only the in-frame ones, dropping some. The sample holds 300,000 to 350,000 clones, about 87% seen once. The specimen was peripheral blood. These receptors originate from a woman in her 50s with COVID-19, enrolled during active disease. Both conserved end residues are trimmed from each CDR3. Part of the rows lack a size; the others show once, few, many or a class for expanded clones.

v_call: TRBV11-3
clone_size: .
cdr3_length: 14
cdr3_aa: ASSTRLAGSTDTQY

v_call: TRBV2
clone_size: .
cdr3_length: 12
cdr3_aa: ASTGQGVPGELF

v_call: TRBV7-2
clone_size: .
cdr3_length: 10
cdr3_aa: ASSRDSEKLF

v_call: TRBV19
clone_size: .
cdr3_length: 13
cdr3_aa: ASRTSGLNTGELF

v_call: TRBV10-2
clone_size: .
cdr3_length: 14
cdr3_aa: ASSDPRTSFYNEQF

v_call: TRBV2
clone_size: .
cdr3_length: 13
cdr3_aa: ASRLEDTMNTEAF

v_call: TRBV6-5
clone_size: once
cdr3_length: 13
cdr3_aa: ASSYSYRGHTEAF

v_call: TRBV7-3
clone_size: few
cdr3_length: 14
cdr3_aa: ASSLFPSGAYNEQF

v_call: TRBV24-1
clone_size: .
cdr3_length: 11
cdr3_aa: ATSASGSDEQF

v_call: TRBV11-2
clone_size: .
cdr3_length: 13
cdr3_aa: ASTRRRGGQETQY

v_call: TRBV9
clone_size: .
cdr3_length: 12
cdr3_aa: ASSVAASTYEQY

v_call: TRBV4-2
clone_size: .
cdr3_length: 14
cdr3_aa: ASSQEGGNSYNEQF

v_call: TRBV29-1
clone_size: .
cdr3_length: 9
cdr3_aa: SLQWGEKLF

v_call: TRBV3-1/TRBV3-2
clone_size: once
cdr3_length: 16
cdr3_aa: ASSHSRQGALKAGELF

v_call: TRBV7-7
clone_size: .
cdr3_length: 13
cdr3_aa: ASSLALGGPYEQY

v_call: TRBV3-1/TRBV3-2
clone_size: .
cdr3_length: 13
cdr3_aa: ASSHQDLGAVGYT

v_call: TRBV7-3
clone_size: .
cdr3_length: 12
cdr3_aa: ASSFGTSGIEQF

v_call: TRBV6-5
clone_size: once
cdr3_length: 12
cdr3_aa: ASTWGGSSGTQY

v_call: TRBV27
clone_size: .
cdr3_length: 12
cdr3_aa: ASSLTGSTDTQY

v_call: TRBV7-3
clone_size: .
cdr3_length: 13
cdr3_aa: ASSLLAGGPNEQF

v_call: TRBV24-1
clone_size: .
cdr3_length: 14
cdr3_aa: ATSDSGTSPQETQY

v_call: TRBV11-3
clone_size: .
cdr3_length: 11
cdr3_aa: ASSLIMNTEAF

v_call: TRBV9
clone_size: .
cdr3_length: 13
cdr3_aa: ASSVNRGFGNTIY

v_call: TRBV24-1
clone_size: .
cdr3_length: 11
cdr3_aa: ATSDPRGYEQF

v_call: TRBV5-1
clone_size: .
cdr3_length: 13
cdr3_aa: ASSSSGTPTDTQY

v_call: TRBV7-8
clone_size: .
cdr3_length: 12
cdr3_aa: ASSLLPTDQPQH

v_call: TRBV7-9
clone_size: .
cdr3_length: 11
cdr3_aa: ASSSQGPLGYT

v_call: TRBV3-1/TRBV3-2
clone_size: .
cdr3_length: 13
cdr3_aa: ASSLTSGNYNEQF

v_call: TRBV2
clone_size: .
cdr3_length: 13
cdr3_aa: ASSEFFGTDTEAF

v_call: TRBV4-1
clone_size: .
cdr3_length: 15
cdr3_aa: ASSQDTPAGAAQPQH

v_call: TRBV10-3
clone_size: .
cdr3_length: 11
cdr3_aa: AISDDGDQPQH

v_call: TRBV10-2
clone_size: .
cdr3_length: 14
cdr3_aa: ASSERGGSLGYGYT

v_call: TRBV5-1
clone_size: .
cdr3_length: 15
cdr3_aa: ASSLGLAGGPGGTQY

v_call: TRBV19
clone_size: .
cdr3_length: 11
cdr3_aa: ASRTGTSNEQF

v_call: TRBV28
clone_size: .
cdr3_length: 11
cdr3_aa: ASRPTRVEKLF

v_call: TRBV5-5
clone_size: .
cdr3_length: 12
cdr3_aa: ASSPGQFQETQY

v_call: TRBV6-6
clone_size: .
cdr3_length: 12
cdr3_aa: ASTKDRVRNTIY

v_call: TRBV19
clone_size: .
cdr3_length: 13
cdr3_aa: ASMVADRGHTEAF

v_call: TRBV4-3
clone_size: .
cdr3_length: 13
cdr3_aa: ASSQDFPSGYEQY

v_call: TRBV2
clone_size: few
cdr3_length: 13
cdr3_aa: ASRSDRGLNQPQH

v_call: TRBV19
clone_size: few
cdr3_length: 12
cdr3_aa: ASSIEAFLAEAF

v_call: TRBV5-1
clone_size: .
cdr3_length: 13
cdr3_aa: ASSLVPTSWDEQY

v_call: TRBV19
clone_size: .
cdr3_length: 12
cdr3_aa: ASSMQGANTEAF

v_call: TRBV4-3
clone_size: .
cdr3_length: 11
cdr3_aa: ASSQDLPEEQF

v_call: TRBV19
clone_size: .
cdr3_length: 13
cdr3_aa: ASSSSGTGKTEAF

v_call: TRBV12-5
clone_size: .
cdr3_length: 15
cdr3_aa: ASGLGVSGGSYNEQF

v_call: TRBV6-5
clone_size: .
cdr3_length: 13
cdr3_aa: ASQGGAVGHDEQF

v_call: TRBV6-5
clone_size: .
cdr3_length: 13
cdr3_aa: ASSPRQFSNQPQH

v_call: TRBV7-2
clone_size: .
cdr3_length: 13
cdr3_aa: ASSLGGQGTETQY

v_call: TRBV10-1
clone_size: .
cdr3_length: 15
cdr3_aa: ASTVEGSGPYSYEQY